Included here is one TCR beta chain sequence, with context. Its antigen is unidentified. The sample comes from a study of blood T cells in healthy people across ages. Study context: Capture via template switching afforded approximately one barcoded beta molecule per two T cells.

Study-level points and caveats: Diversity of TCR beta per million T cells declined in a roughly linear way with age. Investigators treated diversity estimates from one million T cells as underestimates. Whereas aged donors had fewer naive CD4+ cells, long-lived donors had more of them and higher diversity.

Alongside a J-beta primer mix, a sample-barcoded 5' primer served in a second PCR lasting about 6 to 11 cycles. TCRdb reanalysed the 5' RACE reads using MiXCR and keeps one entry per CDR3 protein. The sample carries around 1.5 million distinct CDR3 sequences, almost 35% recorded once. With 6 bases clipped from V and 6 bases from J, the junction kept 1 base outside the gene matches. This CDR3 contains 13 residues. Germline V gene data show CDR1 as KGHDR and CDR2 as SFDVKD. The sample comprised blood. The chain is built from TRBV24-1 and TRBJ2-1; 10 nucleotides align to TRBD2. The TCR was taken from a woman in her twenties or thirties in good health. The CDR3 protein is CATSSSGSNEQFF. CDR3 DNA sequence: TGTGCCACCAGTTCTAGCGGGAGCAATGAGCAGTTCTTC.